These T cell receptor beta chains were read from a single sample in a study of blood T cell repertoires in COVID-19. Libraries were prepared by immunoSEQ multiplex PCR; TCRdb keeps only in-frame clonotypes and omits some of them. The sample carries under 200,000 clones, roughly 84% recorded once. The sequenced sample consisted of peripheral blood. Every receptor here comes from a woman of 80 years or more with acute or convalescent COVID-19. Each CDR3 is given with its conserved first and last residue. D genes are given only for firm matches. Only part of the rows carry a size: once, few, many, or a class if the clone is expanded.

j_call: TRBJ1-5
d_call: TRBD1
clone_size: .
v_call: TRBV7-2
cdr3_nt: TGTGCCAGCAGCTCGACCGGGACAGGGAACAATCAGCCCCAGCATTTT
cdr3_aa: CASSSTGTGNNQPQHF

j_call: TRBJ2-5
d_call: TRBD1
clone_size: .
v_call: TRBV11-2
cdr3_nt: TGTGCCAGCAGCCCGGGACAGGGCTCGGAGACCCAGTACTTC
cdr3_aa: CASSPGQGSETQYF

j_call: TRBJ2-1
d_call: TRBD1
clone_size: few
v_call: TRBV6-2/TRBV6-3
cdr3_nt: TGTGCCAGCATCCCACAGGGGGCCTACAATGAGCAGTTCTTC
cdr3_aa: CASIPQGAYNEQFF

j_call: TRBJ2-6
d_call: .
clone_size: .
v_call: TRBV3-1/TRBV3-2
cdr3_nt: TGTGCCAGCAGCCAAGATACCAGGCCCGTGAGGGCCAACGTCCTGACTTTC
cdr3_aa: CASSQDTRPVRANVLTF

j_call: TRBJ2-7
d_call: TRBD2
clone_size: .
v_call: TRBV9
cdr3_nt: TGTGCCAGCAGCGTAGATAGCGGGGGCTCCTACGAGCAGTACTTC
cdr3_aa: CASSVDSGGSYEQYF

j_call: TRBJ2-7
d_call: TRBD1
clone_size: .
v_call: TRBV12-3/TRBV12-4
cdr3_nt: TGTGCCAGCAGTTTAAAAGGGGGCGCAGGGCAGTACTTC
cdr3_aa: CASSLKGGAGQYF

j_call: TRBJ1-5
d_call: TRBD1
clone_size: .
v_call: TRBV6-2/TRBV6-3
cdr3_nt: TGTGCCAGCAGCACCCGACAGGGTAGCAATCAGCCCCAGCATTTT
cdr3_aa: CASSTRQGSNQPQHF

j_call: TRBJ2-1
d_call: .
clone_size: .
v_call: TRBV4-2
cdr3_nt: TGTGCCAGCAGCCAAGCTCGCCTAGGTGGCTACAATGAGCAGTTCTTC
cdr3_aa: CASSQARLGGYNEQFF

j_call: TRBJ1-4
d_call: .
clone_size: .
v_call: TRBV11-2
cdr3_nt: TGTGCCGCCCGGGGTTCTAATGAAAAACTGTTTTTT
cdr3_aa: CAARGSNEKLFF

j_call: TRBJ2-5
d_call: .
clone_size: .
v_call: TRBV19
cdr3_nt: TGTGCCAGTAGTATAGAAAGAGGGAGTTTCGGGACCCAGTACTTC
cdr3_aa: CASSIERGSFGTQYF

j_call: TRBJ1-2
d_call: TRBD1
clone_size: .
v_call: TRBV6-2/TRBV6-3
cdr3_nt: TGTGCCAGCAGTTTCGGACAGGCCTATGGCTACACCTTC
cdr3_aa: CASSFGQAYGYTF

j_call: TRBJ1-2
d_call: TRBD1
clone_size: .
v_call: TRBV12-3/TRBV12-4
cdr3_nt: TGTGCCAGCAGTGCCGGGACAGGTAACGGTACCTTC
cdr3_aa: CASSAGTGNGTF

j_call: TRBJ1-6
d_call: .
clone_size: .
v_call: TRBV7-6
cdr3_nt: TGTGCCAGCAGCTTAGAATTCCCAGGCTCCTATAATTCACCCCTCCACTTT
cdr3_aa: CASSLEFPGSYNSPLHF

j_call: TRBJ2-1
d_call: TRBD2
clone_size: .
v_call: TRBV24-1
cdr3_nt: TGTGCCACCAGTGGGGGGACTATGTTTTACAATGAGCAGTTCTTC
cdr3_aa: CATSGGTMFYNEQFF

j_call: TRBJ1-3
d_call: .
clone_size: .
v_call: TRBV7-2
cdr3_nt: TGTGCCAGCAGCTTACTCCCGCGCTCTGGAAACACCATATATTTT
cdr3_aa: CASSLLPRSGNTIYF

j_call: TRBJ1-6
d_call: TRBD1
clone_size: few
v_call: TRBV20-1
cdr3_nt: TGCAGTGCTAGTATGGGGACAGGGGGCGGTTCACCCCTCCACTTT
cdr3_aa: CSASMGTGGGSPLHF

j_call: TRBJ1-1
d_call: TRBD1
clone_size: .
v_call: TRBV12-3/TRBV12-4
cdr3_nt: TGTGCCATCAGGACAGGGACGAACACTGAAGCTTTCTTT
cdr3_aa: CAIRTGTNTEAFF

j_call: TRBJ1-6
d_call: TRBD1
clone_size: .
v_call: TRBV27
cdr3_nt: TGTGCCAGCAGTTTATTTGGGCCCAACAGGGGAGGTGATTCACCCCTCCACTTT
cdr3_aa: CASSLFGPNRGGDSPLHF

j_call: TRBJ1-1
d_call: .
clone_size: few
v_call: TRBV6-2/TRBV6-3
cdr3_nt: TGTGCCAGCAGCTGGGGGCGTGAGACTGAAGCTTTCTTT
cdr3_aa: CASSWGRETEAFF

j_call: TRBJ2-1
d_call: .
clone_size: few
v_call: TRBV4-1
cdr3_nt: TGCGCCAGCAGCCCAGGGGGGAGGACGGGAGATGAGCAGTTCTTC
cdr3_aa: CASSPGGRTGDEQFF

j_call: TRBJ2-7
d_call: TRBD2
clone_size: .
v_call: TRBV4-1
cdr3_nt: TGCGCCAGCAGCCAAGCCGGGAGGTCAGGGACCTACGAGCAGTACTTC
cdr3_aa: CASSQAGRSGTYEQYF

j_call: TRBJ1-4
d_call: TRBD1
clone_size: .
v_call: TRBV5-5
cdr3_nt: TGTGCCAGCAGCTTCCAACAGGGGGCGAGTGAAAAACTGTTTTTT
cdr3_aa: CASSFQQGASEKLFF

j_call: TRBJ1-1
d_call: .
clone_size: once
v_call: TRBV5-1
cdr3_nt: TGCGCCAGCCGCACCGGGACACCGAACACTGAAGCTTTCTTT
cdr3_aa: CASRTGTPNTEAFF

j_call: TRBJ1-5
d_call: .
clone_size: .
v_call: TRBV6-6
cdr3_nt: TGTGCCAGCAGCCCCGGACAGCCCAGCAATCAGCCCCAGCATTTT
cdr3_aa: CASSPGQPSNQPQHF

j_call: TRBJ2-1
d_call: .
clone_size: .
v_call: TRBV19
cdr3_nt: TGTGCCAGTAGCAATTACAATGAGCAGTTCTTC
cdr3_aa: CASSNYNEQFF

j_call: TRBJ2-7
d_call: TRBD2
clone_size: .
v_call: TRBV5-1
cdr3_nt: TGCGCCAGCAGCCCCGGACTAGCGGGAGTTGGTAGCGAGCAGTACTTC
cdr3_aa: CASSPGLAGVGSEQYF

j_call: TRBJ2-1
d_call: .
clone_size: .
v_call: TRBV6-5
cdr3_nt: TGTGCCAGCAGACCTCTAAAGGGGAATGAGCAGTTCTTC
cdr3_aa: CASRPLKGNEQFF

j_call: TRBJ1-3
d_call: .
clone_size: .
v_call: TRBV9
cdr3_nt: TGTGCCAGCAGCGTAGGCGCTACTGGAAACACCATATATTTT
cdr3_aa: CASSVGATGNTIYF

j_call: TRBJ2-2
d_call: .
clone_size: .
v_call: TRBV12-5
cdr3_nt: TGTGCTAGTGGTTTGGCGATAAACCCCGGGACCGGGGAGCTGTTTTTT
cdr3_aa: CASGLAINPGTGELFF

j_call: TRBJ1-1
d_call: .
clone_size: .
v_call: TRBV6-5
cdr3_nt: TGTGCCAGCAGAGGACAGCTGAACACTGAAGCTTTCTTT
cdr3_aa: CASRGQLNTEAFF

j_call: TRBJ2-1
d_call: TRBD2
clone_size: .
v_call: TRBV19
cdr3_nt: TGTGCGTCGGGGGGGGTAAGGAATGAGCAGTTCTTC
cdr3_aa: CASGGVRNEQFF

j_call: TRBJ1-6
d_call: .
clone_size: .
v_call: TRBV5-5
cdr3_nt: TGTGCCAGCAGCTTGCAGGGTTCCTATAATTCACCCCTCCACTTT
cdr3_aa: CASSLQGSYNSPLHF